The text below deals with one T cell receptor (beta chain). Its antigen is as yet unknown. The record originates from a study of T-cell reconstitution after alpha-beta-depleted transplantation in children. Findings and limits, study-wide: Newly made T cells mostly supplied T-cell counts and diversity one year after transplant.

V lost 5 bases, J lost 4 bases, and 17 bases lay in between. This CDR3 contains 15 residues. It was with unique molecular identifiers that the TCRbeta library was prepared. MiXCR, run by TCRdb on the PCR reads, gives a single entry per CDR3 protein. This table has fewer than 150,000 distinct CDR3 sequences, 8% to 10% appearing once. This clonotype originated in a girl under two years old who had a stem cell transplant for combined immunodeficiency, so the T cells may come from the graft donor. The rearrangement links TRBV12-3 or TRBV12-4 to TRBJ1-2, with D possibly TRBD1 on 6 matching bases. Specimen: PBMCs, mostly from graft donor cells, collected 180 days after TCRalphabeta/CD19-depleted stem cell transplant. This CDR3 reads CASSPRAGESYGYTF. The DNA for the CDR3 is TGTGCCAGCAGTCCAAGGGCAGGGGAGTCCTATGGCTACACCTTC.